The rows below give T cell receptor beta chains drawn from one sample of a study of technical replicates of blood from a handful of donors. The assay was immunoSEQ multiplex PCR, and TCRdb's table has in-frame clones only and misses some. The sample has 70,000 or so clones, 95% to 98% seen once. Specimen: T cells isolated from PBMCs. These receptors originate from a human donor in good health. Each CDR3 is given with its conserved first and last residue. Fields, in order: CDR3 length, V gene, J gene, clone size, D gene, CDR3 protein, CDR3 DNA. A D gene is named only where the DNA matches it firmly. For some rows the clone size is stated as once, few or many, or as a class when expanded; others skip it.

cdr3_length: 16; v_call: TRBV28; j_call: TRBJ1-1; clone_size: -; d_call: -; cdr3_aa: CASRGDGEGLNTEAFF; cdr3_nt: TGTGCCAGCAGGGGGGACGGGGAGGGACTGAACACTGAAGCTTTCTTT
cdr3_length: 19; v_call: TRBV27; j_call: TRBJ2-6; clone_size: -; d_call: -; cdr3_aa: CASSLIRDTDISGANVLTF; cdr3_nt: TGTGCCAGCAGTTTAATCCGGGACACTGATATCTCTGGGGCCAACGTCCTGACTTTC
cdr3_length: 15; v_call: TRBV27; j_call: TRBJ1-1; clone_size: -; d_call: -; cdr3_aa: CASSLSLPGYTEAFF; cdr3_nt: TGTGCCAGCAGTTTATCGCTCCCAGGGTATACTGAAGCTTTCTTT
cdr3_length: 14; v_call: TRBV4-1; j_call: TRBJ2-3; clone_size: once; d_call: -; cdr3_aa: CASSLPAASDTQYF; cdr3_nt: TGCGCCAGCAGCCTACCCGCGGCGTCAGATACGCAGTATTTT
cdr3_length: 15; v_call: TRBV27; j_call: TRBJ2-1; clone_size: -; d_call: -; cdr3_aa: CASSSRPSSYNEQFF; cdr3_nt: TGTGCCAGCAGTTCACGCCCCAGCTCCTACAATGAGCAGTTCTTC
cdr3_length: 15; v_call: TRBV7-8; j_call: TRBJ1-5; clone_size: -; d_call: -; cdr3_aa: CASSLEEVSNQPQHF; cdr3_nt: TGTGCCAGCAGCTTAGAGGAGGTATCCAATCAGCCCCAGCATTTT
cdr3_length: 15; v_call: TRBV27; j_call: TRBJ1-4; clone_size: -; d_call: TRBD1; cdr3_aa: CASSSGTGANEKLFF; cdr3_nt: TGTGCCAGCAGTTCCGGGACAGGAGCTAATGAAAAACTGTTTTTT
cdr3_length: 15; v_call: TRBV6-4; j_call: TRBJ2-3; clone_size: few; d_call: -; cdr3_aa: CASSDGAGSTDTQYF; cdr3_nt: TGTGCCAGCAGTGACGGGGCAGGATCCACAGATACGCAGTATTTT
cdr3_length: 11; v_call: TRBV6-1; j_call: TRBJ2-1; clone_size: -; d_call: -; cdr3_aa: CASSDVNEQFF; cdr3_nt: TGTGCCAGCAGTGACGTCAATGAGCAGTTCTTC
cdr3_length: 15; v_call: TRBV28; j_call: TRBJ2-1; clone_size: few; d_call: TRBD2; cdr3_aa: CASSFAGGGSNEQFF; cdr3_nt: TGTGCCAGCAGTTTTGCGGGGGGCGGTAGTAATGAGCAGTTCTTC
cdr3_length: 12; v_call: TRBV9; j_call: TRBJ2-1; clone_size: -; d_call: -; cdr3_aa: CASSARINEQFF; cdr3_nt: TGTGCCAGCAGCGCCAGAATCAATGAGCAGTTCTTC
cdr3_length: 11; v_call: TRBV11-2; j_call: TRBJ2-1; clone_size: -; d_call: -; cdr3_aa: CASSLEQEAFF; cdr3_nt: TGTGCCAGCAGCTTAGAGCAGGAGGCGTTCTTC
cdr3_length: 14; v_call: TRBV27; j_call: TRBJ2-3; clone_size: -; d_call: -; cdr3_aa: CASQVAGNTDTQYF; cdr3_nt: TGTGCCAGTCAAGTTGCAGGAAACACAGATACGCAGTATTTT
cdr3_length: 15; v_call: TRBV7-3; j_call: TRBJ2-2; clone_size: -; d_call: TRBD1; cdr3_aa: CASSPIQGATGELFF; cdr3_nt: TGTGCCAGCAGCCCAATCCAGGGGGCCACCGGGGAGCTGTTTTTT
cdr3_length: 17; v_call: TRBV30; j_call: TRBJ1-1; clone_size: -; d_call: TRBD1; cdr3_aa: CAWAVSGTGWANTEAFF; cdr3_nt: TGTGCCTGGGCCGTCTCCGGGACAGGATGGGCAAACACTGAAGCTTTCTTT
cdr3_length: 12; v_call: TRBV9; j_call: TRBJ2-7; clone_size: -; d_call: -; cdr3_aa: CASSVDSIEQYF; cdr3_nt: TGTGCCAGCAGCGTAGATAGCATCGAGCAGTACTTC
cdr3_length: 16; v_call: TRBV12-5; j_call: TRBJ2-7; clone_size: -; d_call: TRBD2; cdr3_aa: CASGLWESAGAREQYF; cdr3_nt: TGTGCTAGTGGTTTATGGGAGTCAGCGGGAGCCAGGGAGCAGTACTTC
cdr3_length: 16; v_call: TRBV6-1; j_call: TRBJ2-7; clone_size: -; d_call: -; cdr3_aa: CASSVGEERAYCEQYF; cdr3_nt: TGTGCCAGCAGTGTCGGGGAAGAGCGGGCCTACTGCGAGCAGTACTTC
cdr3_length: 13; v_call: TRBV7-2; j_call: TRBJ2-3; clone_size: -; d_call: TRBD2; cdr3_aa: CASSLTSGDTQYF; cdr3_nt: TGTGCCAGCAGTTTGACTAGCGGAGATACGCAGTATTTT
cdr3_length: 15; v_call: TRBV19; j_call: TRBJ1-2; clone_size: -; d_call: -; cdr3_aa: CASDPTGGAMDGYTF; cdr3_nt: TGTGCCAGCGACCCCACCGGGGGGGCAATGGATGGCTACACCTTC